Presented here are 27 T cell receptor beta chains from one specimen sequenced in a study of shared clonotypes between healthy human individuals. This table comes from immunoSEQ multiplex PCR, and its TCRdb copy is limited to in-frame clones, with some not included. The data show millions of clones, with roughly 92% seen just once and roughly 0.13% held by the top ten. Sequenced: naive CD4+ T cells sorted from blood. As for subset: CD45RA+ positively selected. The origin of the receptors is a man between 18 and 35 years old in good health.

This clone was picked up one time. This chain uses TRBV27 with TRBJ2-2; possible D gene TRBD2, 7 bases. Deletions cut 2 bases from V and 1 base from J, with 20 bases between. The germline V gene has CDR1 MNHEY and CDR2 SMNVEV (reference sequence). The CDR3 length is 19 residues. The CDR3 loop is CASSLLPVGGAGNTGELFF. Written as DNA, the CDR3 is TGTGCCAGCAGTTTACTCCCAGTGGGGGGGGCGGGGAACACCGGGGAGCTGTTTTTT.

The CDR3 region is CATLGLPNTGELFF. CDR3 in DNA: TGCGCCACCTTGGGGCTTCCGAACACCGGGGAGCTGTTTTTT. V gene TRBV5-1 combines with J gene TRBJ2-2; D may be TRBD1 (5 bases). Germline values: CDR1 SGHRS, CDR2 YFSETQ. The germline V and J ends were trimmed by 9 bases and 0 bases, with 12 bases remaining between them. This CDR3 has 14 amino acids.

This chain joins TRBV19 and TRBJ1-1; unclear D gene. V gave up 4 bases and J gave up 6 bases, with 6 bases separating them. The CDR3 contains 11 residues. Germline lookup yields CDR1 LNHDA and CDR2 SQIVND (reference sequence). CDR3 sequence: CASSRRAEAFF. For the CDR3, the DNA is TGTGCCAGTAGTAGGCGGGCTGAAGCTTTCTTT.

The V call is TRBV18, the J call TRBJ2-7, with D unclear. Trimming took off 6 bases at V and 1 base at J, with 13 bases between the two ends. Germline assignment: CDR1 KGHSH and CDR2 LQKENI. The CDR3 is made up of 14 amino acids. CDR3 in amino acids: CASSHGRVSYEQYF. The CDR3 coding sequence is TGTGCCAGCTCCCACGGCCGGGTGTCCTACGAGCAGTACTTC.

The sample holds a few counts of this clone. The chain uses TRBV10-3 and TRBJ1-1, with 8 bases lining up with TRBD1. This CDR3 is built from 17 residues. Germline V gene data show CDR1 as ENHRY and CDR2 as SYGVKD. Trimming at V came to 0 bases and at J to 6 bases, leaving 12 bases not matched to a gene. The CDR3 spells CAISESRRAGGVAEAFF. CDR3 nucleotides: TGTGCCATCAGTGAGTCGCGGAGGGCAGGGGGCGTCGCTGAAGCTTTCTTT.

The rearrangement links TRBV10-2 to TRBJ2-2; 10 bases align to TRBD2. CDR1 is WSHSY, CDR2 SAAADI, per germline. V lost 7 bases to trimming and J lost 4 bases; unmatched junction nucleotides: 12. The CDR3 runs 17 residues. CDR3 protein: CASKQAGGALSTGELFF. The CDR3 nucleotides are TGCGCCAGCAAGCAAGCGGGAGGGGCTCTAAGCACCGGGGAGCTGTTTTTT.

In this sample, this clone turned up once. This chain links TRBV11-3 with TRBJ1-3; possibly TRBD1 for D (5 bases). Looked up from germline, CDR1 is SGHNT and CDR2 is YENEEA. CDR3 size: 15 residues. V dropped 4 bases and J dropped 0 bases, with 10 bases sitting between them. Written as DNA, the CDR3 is TGTGCCAGCAGCTCGGGACGGCACTCTGGAAACACCATATATTTT. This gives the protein CASSSGRHSGNTIYF. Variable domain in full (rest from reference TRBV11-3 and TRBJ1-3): EAGVVQSPRYKIIEKKQPVAFWCNPISGHNTLYWYLQNLGQGPELLIRYENEEAVDDSQLPKDRFSAERLKGVDSTLKIQPAELGDSAVYLCASSSGRHSGNTIYFGEGSWLTVV.

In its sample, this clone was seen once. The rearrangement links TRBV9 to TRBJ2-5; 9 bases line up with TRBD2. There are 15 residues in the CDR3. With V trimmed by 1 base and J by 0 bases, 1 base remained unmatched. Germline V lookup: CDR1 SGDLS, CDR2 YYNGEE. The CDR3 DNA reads TGTGCCAGCAGCGTACTAGCGGGGTACCAAGAGACCCAGTACTTC. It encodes CASSVLAGYQETQYF.

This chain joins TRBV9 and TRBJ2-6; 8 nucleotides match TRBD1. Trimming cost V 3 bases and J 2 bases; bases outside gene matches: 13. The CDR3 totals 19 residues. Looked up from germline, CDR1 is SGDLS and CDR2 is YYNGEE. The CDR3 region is CASSARPGQVIAGANVLTF. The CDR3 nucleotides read TGTGCCAGCAGCGCCCGACCGGGACAGGTAATTGCTGGGGCCAACGTCCTGACTTTC.

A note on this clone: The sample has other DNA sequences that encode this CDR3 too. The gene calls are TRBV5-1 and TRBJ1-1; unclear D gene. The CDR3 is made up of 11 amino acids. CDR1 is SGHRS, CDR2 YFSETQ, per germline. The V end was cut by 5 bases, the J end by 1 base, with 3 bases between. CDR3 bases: TGCGCCAGCAGGAGGAACACTGAAGCTTTCTTT. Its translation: CASRRNTEAFF.

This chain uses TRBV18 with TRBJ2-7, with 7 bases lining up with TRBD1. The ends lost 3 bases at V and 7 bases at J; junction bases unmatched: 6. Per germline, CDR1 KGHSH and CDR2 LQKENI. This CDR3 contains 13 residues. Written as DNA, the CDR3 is TGTGCCAGCTCACCGACAGGGAATGTGGAGCAGTACTTC. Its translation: CASSPTGNVEQYF. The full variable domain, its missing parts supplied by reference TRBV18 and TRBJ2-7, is NAGVMQNPRHLVRRRGQEARLRCSPMKGHSHVYWYRQLPEEGLKFMVYLQKENIIDESGMPKERFSAEFPKEGPSILRIQQVVRGDSAAYFCASSPTGNVEQYFGPGTRLTVT.

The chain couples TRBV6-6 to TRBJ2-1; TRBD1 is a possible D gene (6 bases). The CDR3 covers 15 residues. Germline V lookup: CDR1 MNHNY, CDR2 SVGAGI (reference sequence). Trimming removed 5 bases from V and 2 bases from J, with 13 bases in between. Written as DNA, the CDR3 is TGTGCCAGCAGTACTACAGGGTTGACCTACAATGAGCAGTTCTTC. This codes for CASSTTGLTYNEQFF.

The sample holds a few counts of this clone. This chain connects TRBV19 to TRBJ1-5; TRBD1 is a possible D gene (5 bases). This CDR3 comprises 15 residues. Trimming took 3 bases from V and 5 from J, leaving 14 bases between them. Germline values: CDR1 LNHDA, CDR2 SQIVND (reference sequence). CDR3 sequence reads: CASSIRETYHQPQHF. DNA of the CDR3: TGTGCCAGTAGTATCAGGGAGACATACCATCAGCCCCAGCATTTT.

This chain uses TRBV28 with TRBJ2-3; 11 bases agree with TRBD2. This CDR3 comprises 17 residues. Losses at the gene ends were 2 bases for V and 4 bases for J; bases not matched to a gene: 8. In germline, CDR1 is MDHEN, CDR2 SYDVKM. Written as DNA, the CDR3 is TGTGCCAGCAGTTTAGATGCTAGCGGGGGGAGCGCAGATACGCAGTATTTT. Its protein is CASSLDASGGSADTQYF.

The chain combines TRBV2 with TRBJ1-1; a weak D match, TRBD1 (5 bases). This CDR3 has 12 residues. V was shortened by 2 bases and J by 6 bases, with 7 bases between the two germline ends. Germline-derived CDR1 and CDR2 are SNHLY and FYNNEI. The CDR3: CASSESGPEAFF. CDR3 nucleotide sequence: TGTGCCAGCAGTGAATCGGGACCTGAAGCTTTCTTT.

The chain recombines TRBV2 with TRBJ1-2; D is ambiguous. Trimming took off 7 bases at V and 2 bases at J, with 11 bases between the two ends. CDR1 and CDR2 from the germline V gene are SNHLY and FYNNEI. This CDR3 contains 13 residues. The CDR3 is CASKVGGNYGYTF. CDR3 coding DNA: TGTGCCAGCAAGGTCGGCGGGAACTATGGCTACACCTTC. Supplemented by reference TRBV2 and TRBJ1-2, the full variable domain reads EPEVTQTPSHQVTQMGQEVILRCVPISNHLYFYWYRQILGQKVEFLVSFYNNEISEKSEIFDDQFSVERPDGSNFTLKIRSTKLEDSAMYFCASKVGGNYGYTFGSGTRLTVV.

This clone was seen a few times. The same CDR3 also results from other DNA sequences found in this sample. The CDR3 nucleotides are TGTGCCAGCTCACCACCGGGAGGGTCCGATCAGCCCCAGCATTTT. It codes for CASSPPGGSDQPQHF. The chain combines TRBV18 with TRBJ1-5, with no clear D. CDR1 KGHSH and CDR2 LQKENI come from the germline V gene. V dropped 0 bases and J dropped 5 bases, with 11 bases sitting between them. This CDR3 is 15 amino acids long.

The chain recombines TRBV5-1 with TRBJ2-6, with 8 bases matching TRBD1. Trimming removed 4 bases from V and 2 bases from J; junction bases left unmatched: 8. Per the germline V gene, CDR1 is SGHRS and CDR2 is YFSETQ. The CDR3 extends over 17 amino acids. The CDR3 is CASSVSGGATGANVLTF. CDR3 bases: TGCGCCAGCAGCGTATCAGGGGGCGCGACTGGGGCCAACGTCCTGACTTTC.

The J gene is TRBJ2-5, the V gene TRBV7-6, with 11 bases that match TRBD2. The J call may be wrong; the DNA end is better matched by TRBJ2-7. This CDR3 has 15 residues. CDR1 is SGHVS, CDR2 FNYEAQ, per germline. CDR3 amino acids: CASSSYGTSGYEQYF. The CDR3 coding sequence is TGTGCCAGCAGCTCATACGGGACTAGCGGTTACGAGCAGTACTTC.

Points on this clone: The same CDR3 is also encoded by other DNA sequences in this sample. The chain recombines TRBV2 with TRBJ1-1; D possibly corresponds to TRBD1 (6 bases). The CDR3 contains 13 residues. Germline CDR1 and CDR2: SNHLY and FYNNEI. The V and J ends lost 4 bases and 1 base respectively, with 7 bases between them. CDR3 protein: CASSAQGNTEAFF. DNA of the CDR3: TGTGCCAGCAGTGCACAGGGGAACACTGAAGCTTTCTTT.

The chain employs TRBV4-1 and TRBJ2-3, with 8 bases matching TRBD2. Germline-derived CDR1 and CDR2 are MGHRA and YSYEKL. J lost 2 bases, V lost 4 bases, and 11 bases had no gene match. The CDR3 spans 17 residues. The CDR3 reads CASSLLTSGLSTDTQYF. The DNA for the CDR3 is TGCGCCAGCAGCCTTTTAACTAGCGGACTTTCCACAGATACGCAGTATTTT.

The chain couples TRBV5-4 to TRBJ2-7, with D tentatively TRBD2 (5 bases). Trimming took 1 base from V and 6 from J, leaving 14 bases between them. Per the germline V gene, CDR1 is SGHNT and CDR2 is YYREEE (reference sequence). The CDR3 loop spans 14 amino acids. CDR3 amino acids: CASSLYPGKLEQYF. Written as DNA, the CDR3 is TGTGCCAGCAGCTTGTACCCCGGGAAACTCGAGCAGTACTTC.

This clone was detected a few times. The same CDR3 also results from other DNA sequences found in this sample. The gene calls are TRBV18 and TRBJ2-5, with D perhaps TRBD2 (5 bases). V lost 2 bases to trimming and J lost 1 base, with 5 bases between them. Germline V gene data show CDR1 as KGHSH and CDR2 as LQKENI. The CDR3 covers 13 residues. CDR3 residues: CASSPGSQETQYF. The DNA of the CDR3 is TGTGCCAGCTCACCAGGGAGCCAAGAGACCCAGTACTTC.

CDR3 region: CASSNRDLPQHF. CDR3 in DNA: TGTGCCAGCAGCAACCGGGACCTCCCCCAGCATTTT. The chain couples TRBV7-2 to TRBJ1-5; weak D call: TRBD1 (5 bases). V lost 5 bases to trimming and J lost 10 bases, with 12 bases between them. The CDR3 sequence is 12 residues long. In germline, CDR1 is SGHTA, CDR2 FQGNSA.

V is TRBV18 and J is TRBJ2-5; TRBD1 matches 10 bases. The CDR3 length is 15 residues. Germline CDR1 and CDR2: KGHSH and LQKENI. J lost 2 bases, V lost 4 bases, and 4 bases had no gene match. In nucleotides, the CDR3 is TGTGCCAGCTCACGGTGGACAGGGGGACAAGAGACCCAGTACTTC. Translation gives CASSRWTGGQETQYF.

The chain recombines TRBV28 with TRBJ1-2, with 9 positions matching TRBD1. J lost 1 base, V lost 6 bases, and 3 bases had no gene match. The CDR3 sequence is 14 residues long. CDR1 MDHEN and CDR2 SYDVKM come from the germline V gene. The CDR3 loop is CASRQGAGNYGYTF. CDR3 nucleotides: TGTGCCAGCAGACAGGGGGCGGGTAACTATGGCTACACCTTC.

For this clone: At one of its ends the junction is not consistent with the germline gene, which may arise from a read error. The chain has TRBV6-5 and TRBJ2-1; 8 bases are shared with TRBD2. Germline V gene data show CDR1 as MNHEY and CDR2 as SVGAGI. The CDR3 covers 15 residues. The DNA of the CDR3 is TGTGCCAGCAGTCGGACCGGGACTAGGAGGGGGGACTGGATCTTC. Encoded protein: CASSRTGTRRGDWIF.